These 32 T cell receptor beta chains originate from one sample sequenced in a study of metastatic and nonmetastatic thyroid tumors. With MiXCR, TCRdb reprocessed the PCR reads. The profile shows approximately 22,000 clones, over 9% of them singletons. Nobody among the patients had been given any treatment before thyroid surgery. Sample: blood. The receptors here all came from a female donor with papillary thyroid cancer or a benign thyroid nodule (not recorded which). Some clones in this sample may be carry-over from other donors' samples.

This chain links TRBV5-1 with TRBJ2-5; 13 bases are shared with TRBD2. V was clipped by 1 base and J by 4 bases; unmatched bases: 7. CDR3 size: 17 residues. Germline V gene data show CDR1 as SGHRS and CDR2 as YFSETQ. The CDR3 here is CASSLMGGLAGSETQYF. The CDR3 DNA reads TGCGCCAGCAGCTTGATGGGGGGACTAGCGGGATCAGAGACCCAGTACTTC.

This clone qualifies as medium-sized (0.01 to 0.1%). The V call is TRBV6-1, the J call TRBJ2-1; D is tentatively TRBD1 or TRBD2 (5 bases each). Deletions cut 4 bases from V and 8 bases from J, with 18 bases between. Germline-derived CDR1 and CDR2 are MNHNS and SASEGT. The CDR3 runs to 15 residues. DNA for the CDR3: TGTGCCAGCAGTGGCGGCTGGGACGTCAACGATGAGCAGTTCTTC. Its translation is CASSGGWDVNDEQFF.

This clone came up many times. CDR3 in amino acids: CASSFGSALADTQYF. CDR3 in DNA: TGTGCCAGCAGTTTTGGTTCCGCGCTGGCAGATACGCAGTATTTT. The chain uses TRBV12-3 or TRBV12-4 and TRBJ2-3, with D hard to call. The V gene lost 3 bases and the J gene lost 4 bases, with 14 bases spanning the gap. The CDR3 spans 15 residues.

This clone was observed many times. The V gene is TRBV12-3 or TRBV12-4, the J gene TRBJ1-1, with TRBD1 as a possible D gene (5 bases). The CDR3 totals 13 residues. Trimming removed 7 bases from V and 12 bases from J, with 21 bases in between. The CDR3 protein is CASTPLGAGRSFF. The CDR3 bases are TGTGCCAGCACTCCTTTGGGAGCAGGGAGATCTTTCTTT.

This clone was counted ten times or more. V and J are TRBV29-1 and TRBJ2-1; TRBD2 matches 7 bases. CDR3 length: 14 amino acids. Germline V lookup: CDR1 SQVTM, CDR2 ANQGSEA. V trimming: 2 bases; J trimming: 6 bases; junction bases outside the gene matches: 7. CDR3 in DNA: TGCAGCGTTGAACCCCCGGGGGGTCCCAATGAGCAGTTCTTC. It translates to CSVEPPGGPNEQFF.

This clone showed up many times. The genes are TRBV20-1 and TRBJ2-7; 7 nucleotides align to TRBD1. V trimming: 5 bases; J trimming: 0 bases; junction bases outside the gene matches: 1. CDR1 and CDR2 from the germline V gene are DFQATT and SNEGSKA (reference sequence). The CDR3 runs to 12 residues. In DNA form, the CDR3 reads TGCAGTGCTCACAGGGGCTCCTACGAGCAGTACTTC. This gives the protein CSAHRGSYEQYF.

This clone has more than one count but fewer than ten. This specimen includes other DNA sequences encoding the same CDR3. The rearrangement uses TRBV3-1 and TRBJ2-3; 7 bases are shared with TRBD2. Trimming cost V 0 bases and J 3 bases; bases outside gene matches: 9. This CDR3 is built from 17 residues. In germline, CDR1 is LGHDT, CDR2 YNNKEL (reference sequence). The CDR3 reads CASSQDLTSVKTDTQYF. The CDR3 DNA reads TGTGCCAGCAGCCAAGACCTAACTAGCGTGAAGACAGATACGCAGTATTTT.

This clone counts as medium-sized. The CDR3 nucleotides are TGTGCCAGCAGTTTACAGGGTAGGGGCTACTACGAGCAGTACTTC. It translates to CASSLQGRGYYEQYF. The chain carries TRBV6-2 or TRBV6-3 and TRBJ2-7; D is possibly TRBD1 (6 bases). Germline V gene lookup returns CDR1 MNHEY and CDR2 SVGEGT. This CDR3 contains 15 residues. V was cut by 4 bases and J by 3 bases, with 16 bases left in between.

This clone appeared many times. This may stem from a read error, because a much larger clone lies one nucleotide away. The chain employs TRBV15 and TRBJ2-7; D may be TRBD1 or TRBD2 (6 bases each). CDR1 is LNHNV, CDR2 YYDKDF, per germline (reference sequence). The CDR3 contains 15 residues. This CDR3 is CATSPLQDPRGEQCF. The DNA for the CDR3 is TGTGCCACCAGCCCCTTACAGGATCCGAGGGGGGAGCAGTGCTTC. Full variable domain (outside the CDR3, taken from reference TRBV15 and TRBJ2-7): DAMVIQNPRYQVTQFGKPVTLSCSQTLNHNVMYWYQQKSSQAPKLLFHYYDKDFNNEADTPDNFQSRRPNTSFCFLDIRSPGLGDTAMYLCATSPLQDPRGEQCFGPGTRLTVT.

This clone was counted at least ten times. The gene calls are TRBV10-2 and TRBJ2-3; D not certain. V was shortened by 0 bases and J by 6 bases, with 4 bases between the two germline ends. Per the germline V gene, CDR1 is WSHSY and CDR2 is SAAADI. The CDR3 extends over 12 amino acids. CDR3 region: CASSESRDTQYF. In nucleotides, the CDR3 is TGCGCCAGCAGTGAGTCTAGGGATACGCAGTATTTT.

This clone occurred many times. The chain uses TRBV29-1 and TRBJ2-7; D is uncertain. Trimming left V 4 bases short and J 4 bases short, with 14 bases between. This CDR3 is 13 amino acids long. Germline values: CDR1 SQVTM, CDR2 ANQGSEA. Here the CDR3 DNA reads TGCAGCGTTGGCCTTCCTACCGGTTACGAGCAGTACTTC. Protein sequence: CSVGLPTGYEQYF.

On this clone itself: This may come from a read error, since a much larger clone is one base off. V is TRBV5-6 and J is TRBJ2-2; D unclear. CDR1 and CDR2 from the germline V gene are SGHDT and YYEEEE. This CDR3 has 14 residues. CDR3 bases: TGTGTCAGCAGCTTGCCCACGGACACCGGGGAGCTGTTTTTT. Amino acids: CVSSLPTDTGELFF.

Many counts were recorded for this clone. J is TRBJ2-7 and V is TRBV27, with 8 nucleotides matching TRBD2. V was clipped by 2 bases and J by 0 bases; unmatched bases: 3. Germline assignment: CDR1 MNHEY and CDR2 SMNVEV (reference sequence). This CDR3 contains 15 residues. This CDR3 is CASSLGLASSYEQYF. As DNA, the CDR3 is TGTGCCAGCAGTTTAGGACTAGCAAGCTCCTACGAGCAGTACTTC.

Many counts were recorded for this clone. The chain joins TRBV9 to TRBJ2-3, with 8 bases lining up with TRBD2. Trimming cost V 6 bases and J 2 bases; bases outside gene matches: 14. The CDR3 contains 17 residues. In germline, CDR1 is SGDLS, CDR2 YYNGEE. The CDR3: CASIWPPGRGDTDTQYF. For the CDR3, the DNA is TGTGCCAGCATATGGCCCCCCGGGCGGGGGGACACAGATACGCAGTATTTT. The full variable domain, with the rest looked up from reference TRBV9 and TRBJ2-3, is DSGVTQTPKHLITATGQRVTLRCSPRSGDLSVYWYQQSLDQGLQFLIQYYNGEERAKGNILERFSAQQFPDLHSELNLSSLELGDSALYFCASIWPPGRGDTDTQYFGPGTRLTVL.

This clone was observed a handful of times. The chain is built from TRBV28 and TRBJ2-3, with a weak D call TRBD2 (5 bases). Germline assignment: CDR1 MDHEN and CDR2 SYDVKM. The germline V and J ends were trimmed by 1 base and 2 bases, with 16 bases remaining between them. This CDR3 is built from 17 residues. The CDR3 reads CASSLFHRLSDTDTQYF. The CDR3 DNA reads TGTGCCAGCAGTTTATTCCACCGACTAAGCGACACAGATACGCAGTATTTT.

This clone was seen a few times. This chain connects TRBV24-1 to TRBJ2-1; TRBD2 matches at 11 bases. Unmatched junction bases numbered 7, after V lost 3 bases and J lost 4 bases. The CDR3 covers 17 residues. CDR1 KGHDR and CDR2 SFDVKD come from the germline V gene. The CDR3: CATSDTAGTSGYNEQFF. The CDR3 DNA reads as TGTGCCACCAGTGATACTGCCGGGACTAGCGGTTACAATGAGCAGTTCTTC.

This clone was counted many times. The chain has TRBV28 and TRBJ2-1, with a possible D match to TRBD2 (6 bases). V lost 5 bases, J lost 6 bases, and 23 bases lay in between. CDR1 is MDHEN and CDR2 is SYDVKM in the germline V gene. The CDR3 spans 17 residues. CDR3 bases: TGTGCCAGCAGTCTCGGGGGAATCGGTCAGCTATTCAATGAGCAGTTCTTC. Translated, it gives CASSLGGIGQLFNEQFF.

This clone was picked up many times. The chain combines TRBV15 with TRBJ2-2; 9 nucleotides align to TRBD2. Looked up from germline, CDR1 is LNHNV and CDR2 is YYDKDF (reference sequence). Unmatched junction bases numbered 9, after V lost 7 bases and J lost 6 bases. The CDR3 is made up of 15 amino acids. The CDR3 DNA is TGTGCCACCAATAATGCAGCGGGAGGTCCCGGGGAGCTGTTTTTT. Its translation: CATNNAAGGPGELFF. Complete variable domain (other parts from reference TRBV15 and TRBJ2-2): DAMVIQNPRYQVTQFGKPVTLSCSQTLNHNVMYWYQQKSSQAPKLLFHYYDKDFNNEADTPDNFQSRRPNTSFCFLDIRSPGLGDTAMYLCATNNAAGGPGELFFGEGSRLTVL.

This clone was seen many times. This CDR3 reads CASSSGQQETQYF. Written as DNA, the CDR3 is TGCGCCAGCAGCTCGGGACAACAAGAGACCCAGTACTTC. The chain employs TRBV5-1 and TRBJ2-5, with D possibly matching TRBD1 (6 bases). The CDR3 loop spans 13 amino acids. The V gene lost 3 bases and the J gene lost 2 bases, with 8 bases spanning the gap. CDR1 is SGHRS and CDR2 is YFSETQ in the germline V gene.

This clone came up many times. The genes are TRBV20-1 and TRBJ2-7, with a weak D call TRBD1 (6 bases). Germline CDR1 DFQATT, CDR2 SNEGSKA (reference sequence). V lost 4 bases and J lost 4, with 17 bases in between. The CDR3 loop spans 14 amino acids. Here the CDR3 reads CSATARQGSYEQYF. The CDR3, as DNA: TGCAGTGCTACAGCCCGGCAGGGGAGTTACGAGCAGTACTTC.

This clone was found many times. The chain joins TRBV20-1 to TRBJ2-3; D unclear. V dropped 6 bases and J dropped 1 base, with 8 bases sitting between them. CDR3 length equals 12 residues. Germline CDR1 reads DFQATT; CDR2 reads SNEGSKA (reference sequence). The CDR3 here is CSARPRTDTQYF. The CDR3 bases are TGCAGTGCCCGTCCCCGCACAGATACGCAGTATTTT.

This chain links TRBV19 with TRBJ1-5, with 8 bases fitting TRBD1. CDR3 length equals 16 residues. The germline CDR1 and CDR2 sequences are LNHDA and SQIVND (reference sequence). V shed 3 bases and J 2 bases; nucleotides not matched to a gene: 6. In nucleotides, the CDR3 is TGTGCCAGTAGTATCCTCAGGGGGCGAGGCAATCAGCCCCAGCATTTT. Encoded protein: CASSILRGRGNQPQHF.

This clone was counted ten times or more. The chain has TRBV19 and TRBJ1-3; no clear D. Germline values: CDR1 LNHDA, CDR2 SQIVND (reference sequence). The CDR3 sequence is 14 residues long. V dropped 7 bases and J dropped 0 bases, with 10 bases sitting between them. The CDR3 sequence: CASTDHPSGNTIYF. For the CDR3, the DNA is TGTGCCAGTACGGATCATCCCTCTGGAAACACCATATATTTT. Drawing the rest from reference TRBV19 and TRBJ1-3, the complete variable domain is DGGITQSPKYLFRKEGQNVTLSCEQNLNHDAMYWYRQDPGQGLRLIYYSQIVNDFQKGDIAEGYSVSREKKESFPLTVTSAQKNPTAFYLCASTDHPSGNTIYFGEGSWLTVV.

This clone was observed many times. V and J are TRBV7-2 and TRBJ1-2; TRBD1 might be the D (5 bases). The CDR3 spans 13 residues. Per germline, CDR1 SGHTA and CDR2 FQGNSA. Between the trimmed V and J ends, which lost 6 bases and 5 bases, there was a span of 13 bases. CDR3 coding DNA: TGTGCCAGCAGGTTCCGGGGGACGTATGGCTACACCTTC. It specifies CASRFRGTYGYTF.

This clone was recorded many times. The chain couples TRBV20-1 to TRBJ2-3; either TRBD1 or TRBD2 may supply D (5 bases each). Germline assignment: CDR1 DFQATT and CDR2 SNEGSKA (reference sequence). Trimming removed 0 bases at V and 6 bases at J, with 19 bases between. The CDR3 loop spans 16 amino acids. The CDR3 region is CSARDPLRASGDTQYF. The DNA of the CDR3 is TGCAGTGCTAGAGATCCCTTGAGGGCGTCAGGGGATACGCAGTATTTT.

This clone was detected a few times. Given a much more abundant clone one base away, this may be a read error. The chain couples TRBV29-1 to TRBJ1-1; D remains unclear. The CDR3 extends over 12 amino acids. Germline CDR1 SQVTM, CDR2 ANQGSEA. The CDR3 nucleotides are TGCAGCTCCGACGGGGAGGACCCTGAATCTTTCTTT. Its translation: CSSDGEDPESFF. The whole variable domain, filled in from reference TRBV29-1 and TRBJ1-1, reads SAVISQKPSRDICQRGTSLTIQCQVDSQVTMMFWYRQQPGQSLTLIATANQGSEATYESGFVIDKFPISRPNLTFSTLTVSNMSPEDSSIYLCSSDGEDPESFFGQGTRLTVV.

This clone was detected ten times or more. This sequence joins TRBV19 and TRBJ2-7; D ambiguous. The CDR3 loop spans 13 amino acids. CDR1 is LNHDA, CDR2 SQIVND, per germline (reference sequence). The V gene lost 9 bases and the J gene lost 7 bases, with 19 bases spanning the gap. Written as DNA, the CDR3 is TGTGCCAGCGGAAAGTTAGGATCCGAGGAGCAGTACTTC. Protein sequence: CASGKLGSEEQYF.

At least ten counts were recorded for this clone. A much bigger clone sits one base away, suggesting this may be a read error. The chain recombines TRBV25-1 with TRBJ1-6; the D gene is possibly TRBD1 (6 bases). Germline assignment: CDR1 MGHDK and CDR2 SYGVNS. V was cut by 9 bases and J by 7 bases, with 19 bases left in between. This CDR3 has 15 residues. DNA for the CDR3: TGTGCCAGTAAACCGGGACATGTCCTAAATTCACCCCTCCACTTT. It codes for CASKPGHVLNSPLHF.

This clone is medium-sized. The rearrangement joins TRBV10-1 to TRBJ2-7; D is perhaps TRBD1 (6 bases). V lost 5 bases and J lost 3, with 11 bases in between. This CDR3 contains 13 residues. Germline V gives CDR1 WNHNN, CDR2 SYGVQD (reference sequence). CDR3 DNA: TGCGCCAGCAGTCAGACAGGTTACTACGAGCAGTACTTC. Translated, it gives CASSQTGYYEQYF.

This clone was seen a few times. One base away lies a much larger clone, so this may be a sequencing read error. This chain connects TRBV6-4 to TRBJ2-5; 9 bases agree with TRBD2. The germline V gene has CDR1 MRHNA and CDR2 SNTAGT. This CDR3 contains 13 residues. In nucleotides, the CDR3 is TGTGCCAGCGGTAGCGGGAGTGAAAATGAGCAGTTCTTT. Translation: CASGSGSENEQFF.

This clone has a count of ten or more. The V and J genes are TRBV30 and TRBJ2-5, with 12 bases identical to TRBD2. V lost 6 bases to trimming and J lost 3 bases; unmatched junction nucleotides: 2. Germline values: CDR1 GTSNPN, CDR2 SVGIG (reference sequence). The CDR3 is 13 amino acids. The CDR3 sequence: CACGLAGKETQYF. In nucleotides, the CDR3 is TGTGCCTGCGGACTAGCGGGAAAAGAGACCCAGTACTTC.

The chain links TRBV5-5 to TRBJ2-1, with D possibly matching TRBD1 (5 bases). CDR1 is SGHKS, CDR2 YYEKEE, per germline (reference sequence). Trimming removed 0 bases at V and 6 bases at J, with 7 bases between. The CDR3 covers 13 residues. The CDR3 reads CASSLARANEQFF. CDR3 nucleotides: TGTGCCAGCAGCTTGGCCAGGGCCAATGAGCAGTTCTTC.